Following are 17 T cell receptor beta chains from one sample sequenced in a study of blood T cell repertoires in COVID-19. Sequenced by immunoSEQ multiplex PCR; TCRdb stores in-frame clones only, minus some. The data contain about 270,000 clones, approximately 90% of them singletons. Sequenced sample: PBMCs or T cells enriched from blood (not recorded which). The receptor source for this set is a woman aged 18-30 years who had recovered from COVID-19.

This chain connects TRBV2 to TRBJ2-1; 9 bases are shared with TRBD2. The CDR3 consists of 14 residues. The germline gives CDR1 SNHLY, CDR2 FYNNEI. The V gene end was trimmed by 6 bases and the J gene end by 7 bases; junction bases not matched to a gene: 7. The CDR3, as DNA: TGTGCCAGCAGCGTAAGCGGGGGGTATAATGAGCAGTTCTTC. Translation: CASSVSGGYNEQFF.

V gene TRBV7-8 combines with J gene TRBJ1-2; D is perhaps TRBD1 (6 bases). In germline, CDR1 is SGHVS, CDR2 FQNEAQ. V dropped 5 bases and J dropped 2 bases, with 21 bases sitting between them. The CDR3 sequence is 17 residues long. CDR3 coding DNA: TGTGCCAGCAGCCTCACTGCTACAGGGAAACCAAACTATGGCTACACCTTC. As protein: CASSLTATGKPNYGYTF.

The chain combines TRBV2 with TRBJ1-2, with TRBD1 as a possible D gene (5 bases). The CDR3 consists of 15 residues. Between the trimmed V and J ends, which lost 2 bases and 4 bases, there was a span of 14 bases. CDR1 is SNHLY, CDR2 FYNNEI, per germline. CDR3 nucleotides: TGTGCCAGCAGTGAAACTCTAGACAGTGTCTATGGCTACACCTTC. It encodes CASSETLDSVYGYTF. The whole variable domain, remainder taken from reference TRBV2 and TRBJ1-2, is EPEVTQTPSHQVTQMGQEVILRCVPISNHLYFYWYRQILGQKVEFLVSFYNNEISEKSEIFDDQFSVERPDGSNFTLKIRSTKLEDSAMYFCASSETLDSVYGYTFGSGTRLTVV.

The genes are TRBV27 and TRBJ2-7; D may be TRBD1 (6 bases). Per germline, CDR1 MNHEY and CDR2 SMNVEV (reference sequence). Trimming shortened V by 6 bases and J by 0 bases, and 6 bases separated the two germline ends. The CDR3 has 12 residues. CDR3 bases: TGTGCCAGCAGGGGACACTCCTACGAGCAGTACTTC. Its protein is CASRGHSYEQYF.

The chain carries TRBV5-4 and TRBJ2-3; D is unresolved. The V gene's germline CDR1 is SGHNT and CDR2 YYREEE (reference sequence). This CDR3 is 13 amino acids long. Trimming left V 2 bases short and J 4 bases short, with 8 bases between. The CDR3 nucleotides are TGTGCCAGCAGCTTATCCCGTTCAGATACGCAGTATTTT. Its protein is CASSLSRSDTQYF.

The V call is TRBV5-1, the J call TRBJ2-5; tentatively, D is TRBD1 (6 bases). Trimming pared 3 bases from V and 3 bases from J, leaving 12 bases between. CDR3 length: 14 residues. Germline loops: CDR1 SGHRS, CDR2 YFSETQ. The CDR3 DNA reads as TGCGCCAGCAGCTGGGGCTCAGGGGAAGAGACCCAGTACTTC. Amino acids: CASSWGSGEETQYF.

The gene calls are TRBV25-1 and TRBJ1-1; no firm D call. Trimming removed 4 bases from V and 1 base from J, with 7 bases in between. The CDR3 is 13 residues long. CDR1 and CDR2 from the germline V gene are MGHDK and SYGVNS. Here the CDR3 reads CASSGRWNTEAFF. In DNA, the CDR3 is TGTGCCAGCAGTGGGAGATGGAACACTGAAGCTTTCTTT.

The gene calls are TRBV6-6 and TRBJ2-7, with D possibly being TRBD2 (6 bases). The V gene lost 6 bases and the J gene lost 7 bases, with 16 bases spanning the gap. CDR3 length: 13 amino acids. Germline V gives CDR1 MNHNY, CDR2 SVGAGI (reference sequence). CDR3 region: CASSTGTAGEQYF. The CDR3 DNA follows: TGTGCCAGCAGCACGGGGACCGCGGGGGAGCAGTACTTC.

The chain has TRBV2 and TRBJ2-6, with a weak D call TRBD1 (6 bases). V was clipped by 5 bases and J by 0 bases, with 14 bases between them. CDR1 and CDR2 (germline): SNHLY, FYNNEI. This CDR3 contains 17 residues. The CDR3 DNA reads TGTGCCAGCAGTCCAAGGACAGTCCTCTCTGGGGCCAACGTCCTGACTTTC. Protein sequence: CASSPRTVLSGANVLTF.

This chain links TRBV6-2 or TRBV6-3 with TRBJ2-1; TRBD2 agrees at 12 bases. Looked up from germline, CDR1 is MNHEY and CDR2 is SVGEGT. The V segment lost 2 bases and the J segment 9 bases; nucleotides outside the gene matches: 8. The CDR3 is 16 amino acids. The CDR3 sequence is CASSYASPSGGGEQFF. The DNA of the CDR3 is TGTGCCAGCAGTTACGCTAGTCCTAGCGGGGGGGGTGAGCAGTTCTTC.

This clone has only a few counts. J is TRBJ2-1 and V is TRBV5-1; tentative D call: TRBD1 (6 bases). Germline loops: CDR1 SGHRS, CDR2 YFSETQ. V was shortened by 0 bases and J by 0 bases, with 10 bases between the two germline ends. The CDR3 totals 16 residues. The CDR3, as DNA: TGCGCCAGCAGCTTGGAGAGGGGGTTCTCCTACAATGAGCAGTTCTTC. Its protein is CASSLERGFSYNEQFF.

Turning to this clone: The junction does not match germline at one end; this may be a read error. The genes are TRBV2 and TRBJ1-1; 7 positions match TRBD1. In germline, CDR1 is SNHLY, CDR2 FYNNEI. CDR3 length: 12 amino acids. The CDR3 bases are TGTGCCAGCAGTGAACGGGGGAACAGGGGAATCTTT. Translation: CASSERGNRGIF.

V is TRBV2 and J is TRBJ1-6; TRBD1 is a possible D gene (6 bases). Trimming cost V 6 bases and J 8 bases, with 14 bases left between them. The CDR3 covers 14 residues. Germline assignment: CDR1 SNHLY and CDR2 FYNNEI. The CDR3 sequence is CASRRRGGDSPLHF. CDR3 DNA: TGTGCCAGCAGAAGGCGGGGGGGCGATTCACCCCTCCACTTT. The full variable domain, completed using reference TRBV2 and TRBJ1-6, is EPEVTQTPSHQVTQMGQEVILRCVPISNHLYFYWYRQILGQKVEFLVSFYNNEISEKSEIFDDQFSVERPDGSNFTLKIRSTKLEDSAMYFCASRRRGGDSPLHFGNGTRLTVT.

This sequence joins TRBV5-6 and TRBJ2-3, with TRBD2 matching 11 bases. Germline CDR1 reads SGHDT; CDR2 reads YYEEEE. Losses at the gene ends were 4 bases for V and 6 bases for J; bases not matched to a gene: 10. The CDR3 runs to 16 residues. CDR3 DNA sequence: TGTGCCAGCAGCCACCGACTAGCGGGGTTGGGTGATACGCAGTATTTT. It translates to CASSHRLAGLGDTQYF. The full variable domain, with the rest looked up from reference TRBV5-6 and TRBJ2-3, is DAGVTQSPTHLIKTRGQQVTLRCSPKSGHDTVSWYQQALGQGPQFIFQYYEEEERQRGNFPDRFSGHQFPNYSSELNVNALLLGDSALYLCASSHRLAGLGDTQYFGPGTRLTVL.

The chain employs TRBV5-1 and TRBJ1-1, with D tentatively TRBD1 (6 bases). CDR1 and CDR2 (germline): SGHRS, YFSETQ. The CDR3 length is 16 residues. V was trimmed by 4 bases and J by 1 base, leaving 17 bases between them. CDR3 DNA: TGCGCCAGCAGCGGTCGTAGACAGGAGAAGAACACTGAAGCTTTCTTT. It codes for CASSGRRQEKNTEAFF.

V usage is TRBV24-1 and J usage is TRBJ2-2; D is perhaps TRBD1 (6 bases). The CDR3 runs 14 residues. V dropped 5 bases and J dropped 3 bases, with 9 bases sitting between them. CDR1 is KGHDR and CDR2 is SFDVKD in the germline V gene. The CDR3 is CATSGPGDTGELFF. The CDR3 DNA is TGTGCCACCAGTGGTCCAGGGGACACCGGGGAGCTGTTTTTT.

This clone was picked up a small number of times. The chain recombines TRBV28 with TRBJ1-2; 8 bases agree with TRBD1. The CDR3 is 13 amino acids. Germline V gives CDR1 MDHEN, CDR2 SYDVKM. V lost 6 bases, J lost 7 bases, and 7 bases stayed unmatched. The CDR3 nucleotides are TGTGCCAGCAGCACTGGGACAGGCGGTGGCTACACCTTC. Encoded protein: CASSTGTGGGYTF.